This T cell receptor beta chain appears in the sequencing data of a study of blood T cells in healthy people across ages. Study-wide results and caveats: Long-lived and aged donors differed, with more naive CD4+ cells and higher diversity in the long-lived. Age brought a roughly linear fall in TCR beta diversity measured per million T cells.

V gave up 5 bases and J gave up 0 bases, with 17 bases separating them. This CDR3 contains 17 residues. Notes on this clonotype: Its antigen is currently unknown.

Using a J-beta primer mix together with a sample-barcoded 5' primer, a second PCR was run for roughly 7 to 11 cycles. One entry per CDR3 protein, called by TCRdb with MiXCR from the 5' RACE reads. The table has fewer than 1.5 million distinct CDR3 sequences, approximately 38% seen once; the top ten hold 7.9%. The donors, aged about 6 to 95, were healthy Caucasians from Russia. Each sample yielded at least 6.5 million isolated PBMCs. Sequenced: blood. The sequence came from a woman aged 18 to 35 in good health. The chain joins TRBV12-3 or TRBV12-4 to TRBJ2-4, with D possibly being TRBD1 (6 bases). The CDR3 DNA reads TGTGCCAGCAGTCTACGGACAGACCGACGAGCCAAAAACATTCAGTACTTC. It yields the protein CASSLRTDRRAKNIQYF.